The clone carrying this T cell receptor beta chain was picked up a small number of times. Its specificity is not known. The entirety of the isolated RNA underwent reverse transcription, so expressed TCRB transcripts were sequenced. Generated by immunoSEQ multiplex PCR, the TCRdb table keeps only in-frame clones and is missing some. The repertoire holds 150,000 to 160,000 clones, with approximately 12% as singletons. The sample is drawn from a study of beta chain features in type 1 diabetes. Study conclusions and caveats: With patients and controls alike, PCR might favor shorter templates to an equal degree. More deletions and fewer insertions at VDJ junctions were seen in type 1 diabetes patients.

The CDR3 contains 13 residues. V lost 4 bases to trimming and J lost 0 bases, with 6 bases between them. Germline-derived CDR1 and CDR2 are LGHNA and YNFKEQ. The clonotype originates from a man aged 18-30 years in good health. Input material: central memory CD4+ T cells from blood. J is TRBJ2-5 and V is TRBV4-2, with D uncertain. The CDR3 loop reads CASSPANQETQYF. The DNA of the CDR3 is TGTGCCAGCAGCCCGGCGAACCAAGAGACCCAGTACTTC.